This T cell receptor beta chain was sequenced in a study of shared clonotypes between healthy human individuals. Assay: immunoSEQ multiplex PCR; the TCRdb copy retains only in-frame clones and omits some. The table lists about 2.3 million clones, around 92% of them singletons. From germline, CDR1 is SQVTM and CDR2 ANQGSEA. This CDR3 contains 13 residues. J lost 5 bases, V lost 5 bases, and 3 bases had no gene match. Sequencing was done on a sample of naive CD4+ T cells from PBMCs. Subset in this sample: CD45RA+ positively selected. The V gene is TRBV29-1, the J gene TRBJ2-1; 10 bases agree with TRBD1. This TCR came from a man between 18 and 29 years old in good health. Some clones in this sample may be carry-over from other donors' samples. CDR3 sequence reads: CSVRTGGDNEQFF. CDR3 sequence (DNA): TGCAGCGTTCGGACAGGGGGGGACAATGAGCAGTTCTTC.